This T cell receptor beta chain was sequenced for a study of blood T cell repertoires in COVID-19. Study information: COVID-19 samples collected from the United States, Italy and Spain covered acute and convalescent phases. In each case, the material was cDNA or gDNA derived from T cells, B-cell-depleted T cells, or PBMCs.

With 7 bases removed from V and 14 bases from J, the gap between germline ends came to 23 bases. In germline, CDR1 is LGHDT, CDR2 YNNKEL (reference sequence). CDR3 length: 13 amino acids. Original methodology: Amplification of reference gene primers provided the estimated nucleated cell counts. Repertoires were generated with immunoSEQ multiplex PCR, while TCRdb's copy carries only in-frame clones and drops some. V and J calls and clone size are those listed in that table; D and trimming were worked out from the DNA. The sample holds approximately 250,000 clones, about 89% seen once. There are a few counts of this clone.

The TCR comes from a middle-aged man with active or convalescent COVID-19. The sequencing input was peripheral blood. V is TRBV3-1 (or the pseudogene TRBV3-2) and J is TRBJ1-2; perhaps TRBD1 as D (6 bases). For the CDR3, the DNA is TGTGCCAGCACCGGCAGATATGACAGGATAAGGACCTTC. Protein: CASTGRYDRIRTF.